This TCR beta chain appears in the sequencing data of a study of spatial heterogeneity in lung cancer. With regard to this clonotype: Its antigen is currently unknown.

Study-wide points: For expanded intratumoral alpha and beta TCRs, counts tracked tumor mutation counts.

Germline V CDR1 and CDR2: KGHSH, LQKENI. Trimming pared 6 bases from V and 7 bases from J, leaving 12 bases between. The CDR3 totals 12 residues. The time point was: sample taken at primary tumor resection. Samples came from 72 TRACERx patients with untreated early-stage lung cancer. The sequenced material consisted of unsorted whole RNA from tumor, nontumor lung or frozen PBMC. Each CDR3 protein gets one entry after TCRdb re-called the 5' RACE reads with MiXCR. The sample records about 18,000 distinct CDR3 sequences, 6% to 7.5% being singletons. This sequence originates from a female donor with early-stage non-small cell lung cancer. The rearrangement uses TRBV18 and TRBJ2-5; D might be TRBD1 (5 bases). The sample in question was lung tumor tissue, obtained at surgery. The DNA of the CDR3 is TGTGCCAGCTCCCCGGACCAGGGGACCCAGTACTTC. Amino acids: CASSPDQGTQYF.